The rows below give T cell receptor beta chains drawn from one sample of a study of T cell responses to AZD1222 COVID-19 vaccine. The data were produced by immunoSEQ multiplex PCR, yet TCRdb's version contains in-frame clones alone and is incomplete. The profile shows about 130,000 clones, roughly 94% of them singletons. Source: peripheral blood, taken on day 0 of AZD1222 vaccination. The receptors come from an adult in good health. The CDR3 runs from the conserved cysteine through the conserved F or W. D genes are given only for firm matches.

TRBJ2-3	.	TRBV7-6	CASSLVRGTGVLDTQYF
TRBJ1-2	.	TRBV12-3/TRBV12-4	CASSPLGVGYTF
TRBJ2-1	TRBD2	TRBV18	CASSSSLAGGNEQFF
TRBJ1-1	.	TRBV5-6	CASSLNTEAFF
TRBJ1-1	.	TRBV19	CASRTGGAEAFF
TRBJ2-3	.	TRBV12-3/TRBV12-4	CASRPTTDTQYF
TRBJ2-5	.	TRBV27	CASSSVTETQYF
TRBJ1-2	.	TRBV19	CASRTGSSNYGYTF
TRBJ1-3	.	TRBV9	CASSGGSGNTIYF
TRBJ2-3	TRBD1	TRBV13	CASSLVGQGDTDTQYF
TRBJ1-1	.	TRBV30	CAWSVLKGHPSFRPEAFF
TRBJ1-1	.	TRBV6-5	CASSPRVGYTEAFF
TRBJ1-2	.	TRBV18	CASSPAVGMDGYTF
TRBJ1-2	.	TRBV28	CASSLAGYGYTF
TRBJ2-2	.	TRBV5-1	CASSLAGYLVEGDTGELFF
TRBJ1-2	.	TRBV7-9	CASSSGTGRSPAGYTF